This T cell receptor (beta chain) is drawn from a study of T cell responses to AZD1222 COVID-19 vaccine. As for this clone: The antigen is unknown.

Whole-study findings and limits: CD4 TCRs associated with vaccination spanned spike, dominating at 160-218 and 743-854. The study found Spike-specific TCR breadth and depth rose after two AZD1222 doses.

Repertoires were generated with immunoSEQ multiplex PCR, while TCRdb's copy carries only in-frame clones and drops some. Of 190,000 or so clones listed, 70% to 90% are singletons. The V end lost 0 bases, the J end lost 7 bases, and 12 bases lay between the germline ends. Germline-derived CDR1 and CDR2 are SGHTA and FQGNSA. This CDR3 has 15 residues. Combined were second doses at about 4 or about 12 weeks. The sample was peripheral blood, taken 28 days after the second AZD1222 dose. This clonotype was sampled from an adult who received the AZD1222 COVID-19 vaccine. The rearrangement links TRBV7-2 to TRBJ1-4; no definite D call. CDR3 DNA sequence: TGTGCCAGCAGCTTAGCGGGCCAATTCGGTGAAAAACTGTTTTTT. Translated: CASSLAGQFGEKLFF.